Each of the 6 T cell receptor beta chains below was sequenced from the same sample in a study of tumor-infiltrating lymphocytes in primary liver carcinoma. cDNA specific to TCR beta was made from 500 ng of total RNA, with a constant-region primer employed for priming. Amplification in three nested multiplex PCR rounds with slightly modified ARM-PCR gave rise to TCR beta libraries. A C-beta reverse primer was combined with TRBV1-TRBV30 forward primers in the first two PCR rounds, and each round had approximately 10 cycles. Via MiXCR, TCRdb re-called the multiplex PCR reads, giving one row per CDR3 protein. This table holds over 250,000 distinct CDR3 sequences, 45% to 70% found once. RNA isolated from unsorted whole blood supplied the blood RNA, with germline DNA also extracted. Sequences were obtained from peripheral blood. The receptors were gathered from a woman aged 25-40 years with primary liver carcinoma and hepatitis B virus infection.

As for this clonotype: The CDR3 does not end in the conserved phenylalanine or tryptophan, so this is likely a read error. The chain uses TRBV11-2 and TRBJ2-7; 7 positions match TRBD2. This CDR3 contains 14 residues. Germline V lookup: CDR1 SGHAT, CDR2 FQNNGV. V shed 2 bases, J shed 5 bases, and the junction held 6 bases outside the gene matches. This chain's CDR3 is CASSLTSAAHEQYL. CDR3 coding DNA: TGTGCCAGCAGCTTAACTAGCGCGGCCCACGAGCAGTACCTC.

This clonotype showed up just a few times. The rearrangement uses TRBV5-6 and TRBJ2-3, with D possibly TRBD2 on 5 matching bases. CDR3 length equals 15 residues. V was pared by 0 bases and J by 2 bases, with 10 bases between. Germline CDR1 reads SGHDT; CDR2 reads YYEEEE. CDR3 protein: CASSLVSGHTDTQYF. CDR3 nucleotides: TGTGCCAGCAGCTTGGTGAGCGGTCACACAGATACGCAGTATTTT.

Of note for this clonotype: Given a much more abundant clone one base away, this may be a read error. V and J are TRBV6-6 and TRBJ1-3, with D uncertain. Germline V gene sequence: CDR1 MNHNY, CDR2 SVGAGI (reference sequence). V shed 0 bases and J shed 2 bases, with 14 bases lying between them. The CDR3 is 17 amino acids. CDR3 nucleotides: TGTGCCAGCAGTTACTCGGATTGGAGAGAGACTGGAAACACCATATATTTT. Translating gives CASSYSDWRETGNTIYF.

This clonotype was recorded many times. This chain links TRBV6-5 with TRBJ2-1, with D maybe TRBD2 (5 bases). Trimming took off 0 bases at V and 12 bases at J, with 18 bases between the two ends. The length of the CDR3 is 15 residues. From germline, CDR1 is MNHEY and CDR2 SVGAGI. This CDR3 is CASSYSAEITSSQFF. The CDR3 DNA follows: TGTGCCAGCAGTTACTCCGCCGAAATTACTAGTTCGCAGTTCTTC.

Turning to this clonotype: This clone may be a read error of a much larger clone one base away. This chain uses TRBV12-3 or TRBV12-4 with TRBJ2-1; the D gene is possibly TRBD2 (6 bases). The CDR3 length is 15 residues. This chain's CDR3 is CASRGGNTNYIEQFF. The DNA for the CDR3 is TGTGCCAGCAGAGGAGGGAACACCAACTACATTGAGCAGTTCTTC.

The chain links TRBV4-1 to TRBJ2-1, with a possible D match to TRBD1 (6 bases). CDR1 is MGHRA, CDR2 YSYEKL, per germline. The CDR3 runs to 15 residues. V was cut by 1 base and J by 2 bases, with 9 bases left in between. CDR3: CASSQGRGPYNEQFF. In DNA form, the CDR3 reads TGCGCCAGCAGCCAAGGCAGGGGCCCCTACAATGAGCAGTTCTTC.